This T cell receptor beta chain was profiled in a study of neurological immune-mediated disorders. Study observations and caveats: Healthy controls had more TCR clonal expansion than multiple sclerosis, which showed the least, whereas HTLV-1-associated myelopathy showed the most.

The unsorted libraries were prepared from 2 million PBMCs (stored at -80 C). 5'RACE with 10-nucleotide random UMIs produced the cDNA. From 15-18 subjects, over 180 million TCR-beta sequences were obtained in each sequencing run. TCRdb reprocessed the 5' RACE reads with MiXCR, giving one entry per CDR3 protein. This sample has 87,000 or so distinct CDR3 sequences; about 3.8% occur once, and the top ten carry 5% to 7.5%. Germline trimming cut 1 base from V and 0 bases from J; bases unmatched to any gene: 4. This CDR3 region has 17 residues. The germline gives CDR1 SGHRS, CDR2 YFSETQ. This clonotype has at least ten counts. The antigen remains undetermined.

The rearrangement uses TRBV5-1 and TRBJ2-1; 10 bases align to TRBD2. The clonotype was recovered from a woman aged 18-29 years with multiple sclerosis. Specimen: PBMCs. CDR3 sequence reads: CASSLLPSGSSYNEQFF. The CDR3 nucleotides read TGCGCCAGCAGCTTGTTACCTAGCGGGAGCTCCTACAATGAGCAGTTCTTC.